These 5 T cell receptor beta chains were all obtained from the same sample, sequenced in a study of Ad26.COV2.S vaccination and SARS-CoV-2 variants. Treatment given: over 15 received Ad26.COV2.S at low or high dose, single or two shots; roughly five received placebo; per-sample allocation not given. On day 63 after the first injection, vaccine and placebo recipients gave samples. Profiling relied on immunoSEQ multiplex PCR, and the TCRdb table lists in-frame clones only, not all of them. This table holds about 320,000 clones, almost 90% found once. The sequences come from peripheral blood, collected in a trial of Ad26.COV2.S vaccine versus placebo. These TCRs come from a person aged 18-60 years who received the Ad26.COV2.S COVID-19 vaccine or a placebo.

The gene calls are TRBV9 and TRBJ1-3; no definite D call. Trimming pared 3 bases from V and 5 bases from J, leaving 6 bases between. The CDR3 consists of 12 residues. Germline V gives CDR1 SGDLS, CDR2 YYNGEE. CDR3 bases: TGTGCCAGCAGCGCCCCCAGAAACACCATATATTTT. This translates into CASSAPRNTIYF. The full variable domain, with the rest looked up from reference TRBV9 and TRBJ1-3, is DSGVTQTPKHLITATGQRVTLRCSPRSGDLSVYWYQQSLDQGLQFLIQYYNGEERAKGNILERFSAQQFPDLHSELNLSSLELGDSALYFCASSAPRNTIYFGEGSWLTVV.

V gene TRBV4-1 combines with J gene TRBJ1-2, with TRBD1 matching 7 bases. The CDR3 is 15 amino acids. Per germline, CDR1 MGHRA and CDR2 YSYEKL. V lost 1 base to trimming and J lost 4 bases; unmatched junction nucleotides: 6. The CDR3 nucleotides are TGCGCCAGCAGCCAAGTCCGACAGGGAGGCTATGGCTACACCTTC. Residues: CASSQVRQGGYGYTF.

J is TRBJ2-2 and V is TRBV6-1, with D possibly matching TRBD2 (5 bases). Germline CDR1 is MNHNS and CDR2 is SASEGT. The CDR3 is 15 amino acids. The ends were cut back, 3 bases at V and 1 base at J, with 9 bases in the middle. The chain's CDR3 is CASSERGRNTGELFF. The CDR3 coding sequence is TGTGCCAGCAGTGAGCGAGGGCGGAACACCGGGGAGCTGTTTTTT.

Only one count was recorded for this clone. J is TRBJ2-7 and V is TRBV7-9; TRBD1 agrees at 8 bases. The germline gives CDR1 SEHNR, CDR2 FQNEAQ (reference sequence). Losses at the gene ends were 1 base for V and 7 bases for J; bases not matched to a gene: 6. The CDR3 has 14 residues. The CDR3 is CASSLGTGPSEQYF. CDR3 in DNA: TGTGCCAGCAGCTTAGGGACAGGGCCGTCGGAGCAGTACTTC.

The CDR3 DNA sequence: TGTGCCAGCAGTTACGATGGGCGGGAGTTCAGTGAGCAGTTCTTC. Its translation is CASSYDGREFSEQFF. V and J are TRBV6-5 and TRBJ2-1, with TRBD2 identical over 7 bases. CDR3 length equals 15 residues. V gave up 2 bases and J gave up 9 bases; unmatched junction bases: 10. Germline assignment: CDR1 MNHEY and CDR2 SVGAGI.